This T cell receptor beta chain appears in the sequencing data of a study of blood T cell repertoires in COVID-19 (dated by TCRdb to 2020 to 2021). Regarding the research as a whole: Samples from collaborators originated in the United States, Italy and Spain and spanned both the acute and convalescent phases of COVID-19. The prospective study material was composed of cDNA or gDNA derived from T cells, B-cell-depleted T cells, or PBMCs. The dataset comprised deeply sampled blood TCRbeta repertoires from subjects exposed to, actively infected with, or recovered from COVID-19. A freely available public database, intended as a resource for researchers studying the immune response to SARS-CoV-2, is where the repertoires were released. Samples came from the ongoing ImmuneRACE study (first 160 participants) plus 1,254 subjects from 6 global collaborators. Nearly every sample came with metadata listing a de-identified subject ID, COVID-19 status, age in years and sex. Where available, HLA class I and class II types were obtained from metadata supplied by the sample provider rather than from assay-based typing. The research as a whole found: The quantity of clinical and demographic metadata differed by source and by participant and was supplied without curation.

In Seattle, one collaborating source enrolled patients while the infection was active and tracked those patients longitudinally over the course of disease. Whole blood was collected in K2EDTA tubes by collaborating institutions according to the institutions' own protocols. For TCRbeta analysis, collaborators shipped samples in one of three forms: frozen whole blood, isolated PBMCs, or DNA extracted from either of those sample types. TCRbeta CDR3 regions were amplified from genomic DNA using the immunoSEQ Assay, a bias-controlled multiplex PCR. As for the original processing: Within the assay, amplification of reference gene primers was used to estimate how many nucleated cells each sample contained. To quantify the absolute abundance of each unique TCRbeta CDR3 rearrangement, sequence reads were collapsed and filtered. For each sample, productive Simpson clonality was calculated as the square root of Simpson's diversity index across productive rearrangements. TCRdb limited this immuneACCESS table to in-frame rearrangements with V and J called. A share of clones is missing; checked studies link under half to unresolved V genes, and the rest is unexplained. That table is the source of V, J and clone size, and D and trimming were worked out from the DNA. Here the sample has about 200,000 clones; roughly nine tenths occur a single time. The biggest ten clones account for approximately 0.77% of the sample.

CDR1 is given as SGHRS and CDR2 as YFSETQ, both from the germline V gene. Counted from cysteine to phenylalanine, this CDR3 has 15 amino acids. The DNA shown is the 45-base CDR3, in frame from base 1. The germline V end is reduced by 1 base and the J end by 3 bases; junction bases left unmatched: 2. As concerns this clone: Its antigen is not yet known. It has no much larger one-base neighbor in the sample; base qualities were not kept.

The sequence is built from TRBV5-1 and TRBJ1-5; the junction holds 9 bases that match TRBD1. The TCR comes from a man in his sixties with COVID-19, enrolled during active disease. Sequenced material: peripheral blood. For the CDR3, the sequence is CASSLWTGVNQPQHF. The DNA is TGCGCCAGCAGCTTGTGGACAGGGGTCAATCAGCCCCAGCATTTT.